This TCR beta chain was sequenced during a study of blood T cell repertoires in COVID-19. How the authors handled the data: Reference gene primers were amplified, and this amplification served to estimate nucleated cell counts. Produced via immunoSEQ multiplex PCR; TCRdb's table is partial and in-frame only. V and J calls and clone size come straight from that table; D and trimming were deduced from the DNA. Among approximately 200,000 clones listed, roughly 90% were seen once. CDR3 length: 15 amino acids. The V gene's germline CDR1 is KGHSH and CDR2 LQKENI. V was clipped by 0 bases and J by 4 bases, with 13 bases between them.

The source material was peripheral blood. The origin of this receptor is a woman aged 55-70 years with acute or convalescent COVID-19. This chain joins TRBV18 and TRBJ2-7; D is possibly TRBD1 (5 bases). CDR3 protein: CASSPPAPGNYEQYF. In DNA, the CDR3 is TGTGCCAGCTCACCACCGGCCCCAGGGAATTACGAGCAGTACTTC.